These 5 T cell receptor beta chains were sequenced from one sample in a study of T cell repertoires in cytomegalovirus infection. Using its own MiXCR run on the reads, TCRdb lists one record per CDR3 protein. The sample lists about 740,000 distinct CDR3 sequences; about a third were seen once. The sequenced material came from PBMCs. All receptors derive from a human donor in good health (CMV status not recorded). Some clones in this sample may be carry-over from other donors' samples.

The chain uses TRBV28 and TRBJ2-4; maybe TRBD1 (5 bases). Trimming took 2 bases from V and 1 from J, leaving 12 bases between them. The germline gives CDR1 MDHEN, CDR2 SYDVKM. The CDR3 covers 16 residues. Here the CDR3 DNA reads TGTGCCAGCAGTTTACCCAGGGTCGGGGCCAAAAACATTCAGTACTTC. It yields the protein CASSLPRVGAKNIQYF.

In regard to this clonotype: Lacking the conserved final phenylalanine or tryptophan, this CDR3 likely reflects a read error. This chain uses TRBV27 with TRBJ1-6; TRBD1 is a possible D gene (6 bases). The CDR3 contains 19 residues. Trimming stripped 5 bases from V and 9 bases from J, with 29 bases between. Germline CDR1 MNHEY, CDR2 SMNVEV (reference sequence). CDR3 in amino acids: CASSVLQGPTFIGRSPLHL. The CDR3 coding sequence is TGTGCCAGCAGTGTCCTACAGGGCCCCACTTTTATTGGTCGTTCACCCCTCCACCTT.

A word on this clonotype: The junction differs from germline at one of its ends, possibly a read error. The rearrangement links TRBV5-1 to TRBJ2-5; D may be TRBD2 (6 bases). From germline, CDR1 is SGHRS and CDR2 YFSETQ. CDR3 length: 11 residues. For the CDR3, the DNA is TGCGCCAGCAGCTGGGGGGAGACCCCGTACTTC. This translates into CASSWGETPYF.

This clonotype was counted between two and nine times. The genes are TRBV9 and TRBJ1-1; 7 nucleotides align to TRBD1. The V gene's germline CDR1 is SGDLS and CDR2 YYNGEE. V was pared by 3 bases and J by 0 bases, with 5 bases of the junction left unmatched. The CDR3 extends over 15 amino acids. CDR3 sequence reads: CASSEGGQLNTEAFF. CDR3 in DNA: TGTGCCAGCAGCGAAGGGGGACAGCTGAACACTGAAGCTTTCTTT.

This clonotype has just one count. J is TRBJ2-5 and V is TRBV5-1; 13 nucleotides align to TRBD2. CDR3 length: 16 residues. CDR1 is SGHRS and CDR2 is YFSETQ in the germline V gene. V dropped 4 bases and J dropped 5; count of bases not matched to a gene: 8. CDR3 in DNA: TGCGCCAGCAGCCCCTGGACTAGCGGGAGCTCTGAGACCCAGTACTTC. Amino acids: CASSPWTSGSSETQYF.